This T cell receptor beta chain came from a study of beta chain features in type 1 diabetes. Findings of the study overall: A moderate, significant TCRB CDR3 shortening appeared in type 1 diabetes across four CD4+ subsets. Patients with type 1 diabetes showed fewer VDJ junction insertions and more deletions.

Every bit of the isolated RNA underwent reverse transcription, so sequencing read expressed TCRB transcripts. Profiled with immunoSEQ multiplex PCR; TCRdb holds only in-frame clones, not every one. This sample has under 200,000 clones, with 6.5% to 10% found just once. Per donor, one heparinised blood draw averaged approximately 120 mL. Purity exceeded 95% in all sorted populations. CDR3 length: 14 residues. V was trimmed by 2 bases and J by 2 bases, leaving 8 bases between them. Germline V gene sequence: CDR1 SGHTA, CDR2 FQGTGA. This clone was detected only a few times. The antigen remains undetermined.

Sequenced: central memory CD4+ T cells from blood. The receptor was derived from a woman in her late teens or twenties with type 1 diabetes. The chain recombines TRBV7-3 with TRBJ2-3; TRBD2 might be the D (5 bases). In DNA, the CDR3 is TGTGCCAGCAGCTTATCGGGAACCACAGATACGCAGTATTTT. It is translated as CASSLSGTTDTQYF.